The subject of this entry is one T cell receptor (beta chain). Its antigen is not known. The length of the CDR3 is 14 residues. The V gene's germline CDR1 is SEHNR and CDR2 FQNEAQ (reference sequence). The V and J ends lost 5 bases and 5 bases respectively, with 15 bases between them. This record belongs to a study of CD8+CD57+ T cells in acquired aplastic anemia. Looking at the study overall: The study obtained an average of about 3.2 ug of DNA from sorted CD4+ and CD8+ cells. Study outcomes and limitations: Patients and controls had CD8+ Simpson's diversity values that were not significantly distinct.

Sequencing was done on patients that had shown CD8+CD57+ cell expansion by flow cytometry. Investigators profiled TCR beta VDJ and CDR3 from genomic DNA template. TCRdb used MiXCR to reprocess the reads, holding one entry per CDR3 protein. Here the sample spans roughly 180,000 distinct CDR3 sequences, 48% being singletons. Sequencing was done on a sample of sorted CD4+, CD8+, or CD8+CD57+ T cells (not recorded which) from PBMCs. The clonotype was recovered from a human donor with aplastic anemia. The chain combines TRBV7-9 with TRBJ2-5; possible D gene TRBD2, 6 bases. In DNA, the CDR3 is TGTGCCAGCAGCCAAGATCCCGGGACTGAGACCCAGTACTTC. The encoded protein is CASSQDPGTETQYF.